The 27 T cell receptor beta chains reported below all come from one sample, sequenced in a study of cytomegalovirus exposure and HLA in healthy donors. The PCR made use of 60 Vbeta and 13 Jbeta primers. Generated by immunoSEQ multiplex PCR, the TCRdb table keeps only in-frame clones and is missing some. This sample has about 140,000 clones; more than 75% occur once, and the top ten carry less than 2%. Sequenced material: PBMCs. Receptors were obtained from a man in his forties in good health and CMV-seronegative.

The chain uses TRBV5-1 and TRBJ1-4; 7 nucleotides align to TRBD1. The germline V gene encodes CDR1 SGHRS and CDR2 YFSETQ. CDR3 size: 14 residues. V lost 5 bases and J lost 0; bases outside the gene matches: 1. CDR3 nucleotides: TGCGCCAGCAGGCAGGGGGCAACTAATGAAAAACTGTTTTTT. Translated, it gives CASRQGATNEKLFF.

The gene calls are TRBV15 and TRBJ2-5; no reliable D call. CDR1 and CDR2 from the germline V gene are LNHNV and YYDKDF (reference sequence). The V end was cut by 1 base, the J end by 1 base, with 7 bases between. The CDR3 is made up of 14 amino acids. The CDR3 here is CATSRGAIQETQYF. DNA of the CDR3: TGTGCCACCAGCAGAGGGGCGATCCAAGAGACCCAGTACTTC. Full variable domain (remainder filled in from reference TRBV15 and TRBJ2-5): DAMVIQNPRYQVTQFGKPVTLSCSQTLNHNVMYWYQQKSSQAPKLLFHYYDKDFNNEADTPDNFQSRRPNTSFCFLDIRSPGLGDTAMYLCATSRGAIQETQYFGPGTRLLVL.

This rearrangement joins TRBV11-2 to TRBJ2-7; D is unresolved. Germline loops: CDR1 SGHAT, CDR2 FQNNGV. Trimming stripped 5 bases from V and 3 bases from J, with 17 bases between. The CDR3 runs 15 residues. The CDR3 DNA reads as TGTGCCAGCAGCCCCGAGGCGCGGCCGGACTACGAGCAGTACTTC. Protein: CASSPEARPDYEQYF.

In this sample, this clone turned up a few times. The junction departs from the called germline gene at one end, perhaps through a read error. CDR3: CASSSPSGRALNSQYF. CDR3 DNA sequence: TGTGCCAGCAGCTCTCCAAGCGGGAGGGCCTTAAACAGTCAGTACTTC. The rearrangement uses TRBV5-4 and TRBJ2-4; TRBD2 matches at 10 bases. This CDR3 region has 16 residues. Germline assignment: CDR1 SGHNT and CDR2 YYREEE (reference sequence).

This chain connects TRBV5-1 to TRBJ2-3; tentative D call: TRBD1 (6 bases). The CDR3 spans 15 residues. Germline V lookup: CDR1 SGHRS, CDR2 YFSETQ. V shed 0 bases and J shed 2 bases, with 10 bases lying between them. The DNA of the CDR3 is TGCGCCAGCAGCTTGGAGGACAGAACCACAGATACGCAGTATTTT. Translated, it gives CASSLEDRTTDTQYF.

The CDR3 spells CASSLVGLAKNIQYF. The CDR3 DNA is TGCGCCAGCAGCTTGGTCGGGTTGGCCAAAAACATTCAGTACTTC. V usage is TRBV5-1 and J usage is TRBJ2-4; D is uncertain. There are 15 residues in the CDR3. V dropped 0 bases and J dropped 1 base, with 8 bases sitting between them. Germline CDR1 SGHRS, CDR2 YFSETQ.

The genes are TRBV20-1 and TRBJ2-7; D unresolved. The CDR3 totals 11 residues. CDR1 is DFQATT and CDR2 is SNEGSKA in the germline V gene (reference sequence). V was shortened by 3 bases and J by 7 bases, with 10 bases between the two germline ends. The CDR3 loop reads CSASKGAEQYF. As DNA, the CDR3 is TGCAGTGCTAGTAAAGGAGCAGAGCAGTACTTC.

CDR3 sequence reads: CASGRGTGATTDTQYF. CDR3 DNA: TGTGCTAGTGGACGGGGTACAGGGGCCACCACAGATACGCAGTATTTT. The chain recombines TRBV12-5 with TRBJ2-3; 7 nucleotides align to TRBD1. Germline trimming cut 6 bases from V and 2 bases from J; bases unmatched to any gene: 11. CDR1 and CDR2 (germline): LGHNT, FRNRAP. The CDR3 loop spans 16 amino acids.

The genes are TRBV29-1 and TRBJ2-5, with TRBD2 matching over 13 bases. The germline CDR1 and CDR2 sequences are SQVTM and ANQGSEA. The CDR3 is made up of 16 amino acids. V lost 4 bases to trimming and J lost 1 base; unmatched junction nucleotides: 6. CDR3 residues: CSVVPTSGRAQETQYF. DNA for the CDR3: TGCAGCGTTGTCCCCACTAGCGGGAGGGCCCAAGAGACCCAGTACTTC.

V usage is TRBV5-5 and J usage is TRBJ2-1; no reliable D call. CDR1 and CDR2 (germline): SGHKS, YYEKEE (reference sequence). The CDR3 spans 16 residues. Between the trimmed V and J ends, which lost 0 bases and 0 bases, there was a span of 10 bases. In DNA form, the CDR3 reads TGTGCCAGCAGCTTGGACGGCGGCCTCTCCTACAATGAGCAGTTCTTC. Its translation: CASSLDGGLSYNEQFF.

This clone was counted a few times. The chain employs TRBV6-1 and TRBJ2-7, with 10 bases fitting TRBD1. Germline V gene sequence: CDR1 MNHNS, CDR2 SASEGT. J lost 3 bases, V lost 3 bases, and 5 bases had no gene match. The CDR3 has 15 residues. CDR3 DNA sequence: TGTGCCAGCAGTGAGGGACAGGGGAGTGTCTACGAGCAGTACTTC. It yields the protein CASSEGQGSVYEQYF.

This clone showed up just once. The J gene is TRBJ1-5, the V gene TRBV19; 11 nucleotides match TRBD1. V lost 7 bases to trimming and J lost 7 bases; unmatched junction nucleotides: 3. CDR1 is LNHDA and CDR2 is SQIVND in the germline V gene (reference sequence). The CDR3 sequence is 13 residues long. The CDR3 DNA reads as TGTGCCAGTACGGACAGGGGGCTACAGCCCCAGCATTTT. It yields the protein CASTDRGLQPQHF.

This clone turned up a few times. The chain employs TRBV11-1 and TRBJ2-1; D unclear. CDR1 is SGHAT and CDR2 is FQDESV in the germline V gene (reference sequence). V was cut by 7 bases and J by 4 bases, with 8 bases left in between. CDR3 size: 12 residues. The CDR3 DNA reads TGTGCCAGCACCTATAATTACAATGAGCAGTTCTTC. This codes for CASTYNYNEQFF. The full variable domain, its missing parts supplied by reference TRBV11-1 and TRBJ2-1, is EAEVAQSPRYKITEKSQAVAFWCDPISGHATLYWYRQILGQGPELLVQFQDESVVDDSQLPKDRFSAERLKGVDSTLKIQPAELGDSAMYLCASTYNYNEQFFGPGTRLTVL.

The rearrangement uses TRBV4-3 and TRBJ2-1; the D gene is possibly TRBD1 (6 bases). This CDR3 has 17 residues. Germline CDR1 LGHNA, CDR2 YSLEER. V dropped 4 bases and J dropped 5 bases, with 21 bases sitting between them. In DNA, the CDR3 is TGCGCCAGCAGCCTTCTCGAGAGCAGGGGTCTAAACAATGAGCAGTTCTTC. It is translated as CASSLLESRGLNNEQFF.

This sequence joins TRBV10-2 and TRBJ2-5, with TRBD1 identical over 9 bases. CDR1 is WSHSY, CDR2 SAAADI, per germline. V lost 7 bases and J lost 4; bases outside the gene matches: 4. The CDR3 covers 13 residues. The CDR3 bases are TGCGCCAGCAAACCGGGACAGGGAGAGACCCAGTACTTC. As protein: CASKPGQGETQYF.

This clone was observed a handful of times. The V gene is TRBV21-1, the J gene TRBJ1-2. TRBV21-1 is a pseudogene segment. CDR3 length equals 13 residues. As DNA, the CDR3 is TGTGCCAGCAGCAAAATGAGGGAGGTAGGCTACACCTTC. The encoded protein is CASSKMREVGYTF.

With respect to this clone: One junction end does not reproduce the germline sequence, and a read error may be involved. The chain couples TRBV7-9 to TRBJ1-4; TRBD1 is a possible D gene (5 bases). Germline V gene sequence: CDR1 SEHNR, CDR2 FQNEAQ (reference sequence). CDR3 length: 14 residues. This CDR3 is CSSSRGETNEKLFF. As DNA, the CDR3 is TGTTCCAGCAGCCGGGGGGAAACTAATGAAAAACTGTTTTTT.

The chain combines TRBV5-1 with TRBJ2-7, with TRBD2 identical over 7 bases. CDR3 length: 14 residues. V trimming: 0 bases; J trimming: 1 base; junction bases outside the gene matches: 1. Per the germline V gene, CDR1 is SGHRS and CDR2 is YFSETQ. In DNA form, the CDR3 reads TGCGCCAGCAGCTTGGGGGGGGGATCCTACGAGCAGTACTTC. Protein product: CASSLGGGSYEQYF.

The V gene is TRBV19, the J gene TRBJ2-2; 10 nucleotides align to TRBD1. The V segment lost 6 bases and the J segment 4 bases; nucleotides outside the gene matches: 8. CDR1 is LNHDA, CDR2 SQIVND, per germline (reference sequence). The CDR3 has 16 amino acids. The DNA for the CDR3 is TGTGCCAGTAGAACTCCGGGACAGGGGTTCACCGGGGAGCTGTTTTTT. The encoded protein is CASRTPGQGFTGELFF.

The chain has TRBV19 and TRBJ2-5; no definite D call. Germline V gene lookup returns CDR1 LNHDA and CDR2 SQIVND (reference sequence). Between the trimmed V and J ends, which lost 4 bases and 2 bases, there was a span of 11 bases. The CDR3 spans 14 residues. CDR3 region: CASSKTGSQETQYF. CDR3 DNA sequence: TGTGCCAGTAGTAAGACGGGTTCTCAAGAGACCCAGTACTTC.

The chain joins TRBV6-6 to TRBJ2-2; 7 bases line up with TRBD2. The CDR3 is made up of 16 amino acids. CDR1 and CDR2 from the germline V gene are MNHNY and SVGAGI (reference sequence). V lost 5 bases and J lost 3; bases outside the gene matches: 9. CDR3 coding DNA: TGTGCCAGCAGTACTCACGGGACTACCGACACCGGGGAGCTGTTTTTT. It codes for CASSTHGTTDTGELFF.

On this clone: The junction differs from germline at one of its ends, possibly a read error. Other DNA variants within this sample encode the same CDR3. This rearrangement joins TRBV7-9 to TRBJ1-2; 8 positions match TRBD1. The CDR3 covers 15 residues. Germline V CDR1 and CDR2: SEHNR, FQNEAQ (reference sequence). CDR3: CASSLPGQALYGYTF. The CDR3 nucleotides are TGCGCCAGCAGCCTGCCGGGACAGGCGCTATATGGCTACACCTTC.

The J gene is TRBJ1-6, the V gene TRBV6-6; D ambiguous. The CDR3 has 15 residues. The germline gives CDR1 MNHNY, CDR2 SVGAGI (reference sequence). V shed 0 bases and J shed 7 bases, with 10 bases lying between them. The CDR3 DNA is TGTGCCAGCAGTTACTCGGAGGTGTTAAATTCACCCCTCCACTTT. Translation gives CASSYSEVLNSPLHF.

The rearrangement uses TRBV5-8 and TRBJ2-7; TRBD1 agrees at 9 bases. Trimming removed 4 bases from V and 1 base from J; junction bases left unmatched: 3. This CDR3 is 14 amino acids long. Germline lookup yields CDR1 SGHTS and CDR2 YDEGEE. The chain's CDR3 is CASSGGQGSYEQYF. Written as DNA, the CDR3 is TGTGCCAGCAGCGGGGGACAGGGATCCTACGAGCAGTACTTC.

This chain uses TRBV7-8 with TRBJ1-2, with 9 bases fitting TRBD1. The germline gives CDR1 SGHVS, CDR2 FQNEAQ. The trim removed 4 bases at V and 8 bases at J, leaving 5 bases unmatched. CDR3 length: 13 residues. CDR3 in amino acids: CASSSADRGGYTF. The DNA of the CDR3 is TGTGCCAGCAGCTCGGCGGACAGGGGCGGCTACACCTTC.

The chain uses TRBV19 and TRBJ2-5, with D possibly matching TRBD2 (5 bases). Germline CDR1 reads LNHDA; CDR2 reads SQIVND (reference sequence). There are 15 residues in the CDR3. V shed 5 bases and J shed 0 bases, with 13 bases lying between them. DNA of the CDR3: TGTGCCAGTAGTCAGAGGGCCACGTACCAAGAGACCCAGTACTTC. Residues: CASSQRATYQETQYF.

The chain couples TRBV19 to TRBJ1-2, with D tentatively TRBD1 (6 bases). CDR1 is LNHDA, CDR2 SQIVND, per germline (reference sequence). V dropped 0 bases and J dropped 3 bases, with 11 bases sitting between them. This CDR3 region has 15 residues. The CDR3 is CASSIDLGTHYGYTF. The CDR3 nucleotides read TGTGCCAGTAGTATAGATCTCGGGACACACTATGGCTACACCTTC.